Below are 24 T cell receptor beta chains sequenced from a single sample in a study of cytomegalovirus exposure and HLA in healthy donors. Use of 60 Vbeta and 13 Jbeta primers characterized the PCR. Measured with immunoSEQ multiplex PCR; TCRdb has only the in-frame clones, and not every one. The sample comprises around 160,000 clones, roughly 77% of which are singletons, and 2% to 3% rests with the top ten. Sequencing was done on a sample of PBMCs. These receptors came from a woman between 35 and 50 years old in good health and CMV-seropositive.

The chain couples TRBV23-1 to TRBJ1-2; D perhaps matches TRBD1 (5 bases). TRBV23-1 is an open reading frame, and its role is uncertain. Trimming cost V 2 bases and J 2 bases, with 12 bases left between them. CDR3 length: 15 residues. CDR3 DNA sequence: TGCGCCAGCAGTCAAGTGTCGGACAACAACTATGGCTACACCTTC. Protein product: CASSQVSDNNYGYTF.

This clone was counted only a few times. This chain connects TRBV5-4 to TRBJ2-1, with 9 bases lining up with TRBD2. Germline assignment: CDR1 SGHNT and CDR2 YYREEE (reference sequence). The ends lost 0 bases at V and 8 bases at J; junction bases unmatched: 3. CDR3 length: 14 residues. CDR3 region: CASSLGLAADEQFF. The CDR3, as DNA: TGTGCCAGCAGCTTGGGACTAGCGGCGGATGAGCAGTTCTTC.

This clone was seen more than once but under ten times. The V call is TRBV4-3, the J call TRBJ2-5, with 7 nucleotides matching TRBD1. Germline CDR1 LGHNA, CDR2 YSLEER. The V gene end was trimmed by 0 bases and the J gene end by 3 bases; junction bases not matched to a gene: 7. The length of the CDR3 is 16 residues. For the CDR3, the DNA is TGCGCCAGCAGCCAAGATGGGCCAGGGACAGAAGAGACCCAGTACTTC. The encoded protein is CASSQDGPGTEETQYF.

The CDR3 bases are TGTGCCAGTAGCTTACAGCTCCAAGAGACCCAGTACTTC. This codes for CASSLQLQETQYF. The J gene is TRBJ2-5, the V gene TRBV19; D gene ambiguous. The CDR3 totals 13 residues. V lost 6 bases and J 1 base, leaving 9 bases between the germline ends. From germline, CDR1 is LNHDA and CDR2 SQIVND (reference sequence).

This chain connects TRBV30 to TRBJ2-4; 8 nucleotides line up with TRBD2. CDR1 and CDR2 (germline): GTSNPN, SVGIG (reference sequence). Trimming cost V 1 base and J 1 base; bases outside gene matches: 6. CDR3 length: 16 amino acids. CDR3 amino acids: CAWSAGTSEAKNIQYF. The CDR3 DNA is TGTGCCTGGAGTGCCGGGACTAGTGAGGCCAAAAACATTCAGTACTTC.

This chain connects TRBV7-7 to TRBJ2-1, with 12 bases that match TRBD2. Trimming at V came to 5 bases and at J to 8 bases, leaving 7 bases not matched to a gene. Germline-derived CDR1 and CDR2 are SSHAT and FNYEAQ (reference sequence). The CDR3 runs to 15 residues. The CDR3 protein is CASSVGLAGFDEQFF. DNA for the CDR3: TGTGCCAGCAGCGTAGGACTAGCGGGATTCGATGAGCAGTTCTTC. Variable domain in full (rest from reference TRBV7-7 and TRBJ2-1): GAGVSQSPRYKVTKRGQDVTLRCDPISSHATLYWYQQALGQGPEFLTYFNYEAQPDKSGLPSDRFSAERPEGSISTLTIQRTEQRDSAMYRCASSVGLAGFDEQFFGPGTRLTVL.

This chain uses TRBV6-1 with TRBJ2-5; a weak D match, TRBD1 (6 bases). CDR3 length equals 12 residues. V shed 8 bases and J shed 5 bases, with 12 bases lying between them. The germline V gene has CDR1 MNHNS and CDR2 SASEGT. The CDR3: CASGKGVETQYF. The DNA for the CDR3 is TGTGCCAGCGGGAAGGGGGTGGAGACCCAGTACTTC.

The rearrangement links TRBV28 to TRBJ2-2; a possible D gene is TRBD1 (5 bases). The CDR3 loop spans 14 amino acids. The germline CDR1 and CDR2 sequences are MDHEN and SYDVKM. Trimming removed 7 bases from V and 1 base from J, with 10 bases in between. CDR3 in amino acids: CASTPGQNTGELFF. The DNA of the CDR3 is TGTGCCAGCACCCCAGGGCAGAACACCGGGGAGCTGTTTTTT.

The chain recombines TRBV5-1 with TRBJ2-3; TRBD2 is a possible D gene (6 bases). The CDR3 is made up of 14 amino acids. Germline V gene data show CDR1 as SGHRS and CDR2 as YFSETQ. V was shortened by 4 bases and J by 5 bases, with 14 bases between the two germline ends. CDR3 DNA sequence: TGCGCCAGCAGCCCCGGGACTCCAAAAGATACGCAGTATTTT. It yields the protein CASSPGTPKDTQYF.

The V call is TRBV4-3, the J call TRBJ2-5; 14 bases agree with TRBD2. Germline assignment: CDR1 LGHNA and CDR2 YSLEER. This CDR3 is built from 16 residues. V shed 4 bases, J shed 5 bases, and the junction held 6 bases outside the gene matches. CDR3 region: CASSPRTSGGKETQYF. In nucleotides, the CDR3 is TGCGCCAGCAGCCCCAGGACTAGCGGGGGGAAGGAGACCCAGTACTTC.

This clone has a single count. Additional DNA sequences in this sample encode the identical CDR3. The rearrangement joins TRBV9 to TRBJ1-1, with D perhaps matching TRBD1 (6 bases). This CDR3 is built from 14 residues. CDR1 SGDLS and CDR2 YYNGEE come from the germline V gene. Trimming stripped 0 bases from V and 5 bases from J, with 11 bases between. CDR3 bases: TGTGCCAGCAGCGTAGAGGGGGAAGGGACTGAAGCTTTCTTT. Protein sequence: CASSVEGEGTEAFF.

The rearrangement uses TRBV6-5 and TRBJ1-6; D is unclear. CDR1 and CDR2 (germline): MNHEY, SVGAGI. This CDR3 has 14 residues. Trimming removed 2 bases at V and 5 bases at J, with 7 bases between. The CDR3 DNA is TGTGCCAGCAGTTACGGACTGGATAATTCACCCCTCCACTTT. It yields the protein CASSYGLDNSPLHF.

The genes are TRBV19 and TRBJ2-7, with 11 positions matching TRBD1. This CDR3 has 15 amino acids. The V and J ends lost 3 bases and 0 bases, in that order; junction bases with no gene match: 1. In germline, CDR1 is LNHDA, CDR2 SQIVND (reference sequence). CDR3 in DNA: TGTGCCAGTAGTATCGGGACAGGGGGCTCCTACGAGCAGTACTTC. Protein: CASSIGTGGSYEQYF.

The chain uses TRBV5-1 and TRBJ2-1; D is possibly TRBD1 (6 bases). The CDR3 runs 15 residues. Per germline, CDR1 SGHRS and CDR2 YFSETQ. V lost 6 bases, J lost 6 bases, and 19 bases lay in between. The CDR3 bases are TGCGCCAGCACCCAGAGTGCAGGGGAAGTCAATGAGCAGTTCTTC. It yields the protein CASTQSAGEVNEQFF.

The chain combines TRBV29-1 with TRBJ1-2, with 7 bases lining up with TRBD1. After removal of 6 bases from V and 3 bases from J, the junction contained 7 bases not matched to a gene. The CDR3 is 13 residues long. Germline V CDR1 and CDR2: SQVTM, ANQGSEA. CDR3 protein: CSVLARGDYGYTF. The DNA of the CDR3 is TGCAGCGTCCTCGCCAGGGGGGACTATGGCTACACCTTC.

The chain is built from TRBV4-1 and TRBJ1-4, with D perhaps matching TRBD1 (5 bases). In germline, CDR1 is MGHRA, CDR2 YSYEKL. The CDR3 has 15 residues. Trimming took off 4 bases at V and 3 bases at J, with 12 bases between the two ends. CDR3 sequence reads: CASSLYGGSNEKLFF. The CDR3 DNA follows: TGCGCCAGCAGCCTCTACGGGGGGTCTAATGAAAAACTGTTTTTT.

V is TRBV10-3 and J is TRBJ2-3; D is possibly TRBD1 (6 bases). V was shortened by 11 bases and J by 1 base, with 7 bases between the two germline ends. Per the germline V gene, CDR1 is ENHRY and CDR2 is SYGVKD. CDR3 size: 11 residues. Here the CDR3 reads CASGGTDTQYF. DNA for the CDR3: TGTGCCTCAGGGGGCACAGATACGCAGTATTTT.

The J gene is TRBJ2-3, the V gene TRBV7-6; 7 bases line up with TRBD2. The germline CDR1 and CDR2 sequences are SGHVS and FNYEAQ. This CDR3 comprises 16 residues. With V trimmed by 5 bases and J by 4 bases, 12 bases remained unmatched. The CDR3 bases are TGTGCCAGCAGCCGAGGGACGGGGGGAGGATCAGATACGCAGTATTTT. Translating gives CASSRGTGGGSDTQYF.

CDR3 DNA sequence: TGTGCAAGTCGCTTAGGGGGCAGGGATCCCCGCTATGGCTACACCTTC. The encoded protein is CASRLGGRDPRYGYTF. The chain is built from TRBV12-2 and TRBJ1-2; TRBD1, the D gene given by the table, was not confirmed from the DNA. TRBV12-2 is noted as a pseudogene. There are 16 residues in the CDR3.

This rearrangement joins TRBV29-1 to TRBJ2-1; 7 bases match TRBD2. The junction had 6 bases not matched to a gene; V was cut back by 8 bases and J by 5 bases. Germline V gene lookup returns CDR1 SQVTM and CDR2 ANQGSEA. CDR3 length: 12 amino acids. The CDR3 loop is CSNSGTNNEQFF. CDR3 nucleotides: TGCAGCAACTCCGGGACTAACAATGAGCAGTTCTTC.

The gene calls are TRBV10-3 and TRBJ2-7; D may be TRBD2 (5 bases). Per the germline V gene, CDR1 is ENHRY and CDR2 is SYGVKD. The V end was cut by 0 bases, the J end by 3 bases, with 12 bases between. This CDR3 is built from 15 residues. This CDR3 reads CAISESVGVNYEQYF. The CDR3 DNA follows: TGTGCCATCAGTGAGTCCGTGGGAGTAAACTACGAGCAGTACTTC.

The rearrangement links TRBV19 to TRBJ1-4; TRBD1 is a possible D gene (5 bases). The CDR3 is 15 residues long. V lost 6 bases and J 2 bases, leaving 13 bases between the germline ends. Germline V gives CDR1 LNHDA, CDR2 SQIVND (reference sequence). The CDR3 DNA sequence: TGTGCCAGTAGGCGCGGGGCACAGACTAATGAAAAACTGTTTTTT. As protein: CASRRGAQTNEKLFF.

This rearrangement joins TRBV27 to TRBJ1-2; unclear D gene. The CDR3 runs 14 residues. Germline assignment: CDR1 MNHEY and CDR2 SMNVEV (reference sequence). Between the trimmed V and J ends, which lost 5 bases and 2 bases, there was a span of 12 bases. The CDR3 spells CASSPLGRNYGYTF. The CDR3 bases are TGTGCCAGCAGTCCCCTGGGCAGGAACTATGGCTACACCTTC.

The chain carries TRBV7-9 and TRBJ1-5; 7 positions match TRBD1. V gave up 5 bases and J gave up 3 bases; unmatched junction bases: 4. Per germline, CDR1 SEHNR and CDR2 FQNEAQ (reference sequence). The CDR3 spans 14 residues. The CDR3 is CASSPGQINQPQHF. The CDR3 bases are TGTGCCAGCAGCCCGGGACAGATCAATCAGCCCCAGCATTTT. The full variable domain, with the rest looked up from reference TRBV7-9 and TRBJ1-5, is DTGVSQNPRHKITKRGQNVTFRCDPISEHNRLYWYRQTLGQGPEFLTYFQNEAQLEKSRLLSDRFSAERPKGSFSTLEIQRTEQGDSAMYLCASSPGQINQPQHFGDGTRLSIL.